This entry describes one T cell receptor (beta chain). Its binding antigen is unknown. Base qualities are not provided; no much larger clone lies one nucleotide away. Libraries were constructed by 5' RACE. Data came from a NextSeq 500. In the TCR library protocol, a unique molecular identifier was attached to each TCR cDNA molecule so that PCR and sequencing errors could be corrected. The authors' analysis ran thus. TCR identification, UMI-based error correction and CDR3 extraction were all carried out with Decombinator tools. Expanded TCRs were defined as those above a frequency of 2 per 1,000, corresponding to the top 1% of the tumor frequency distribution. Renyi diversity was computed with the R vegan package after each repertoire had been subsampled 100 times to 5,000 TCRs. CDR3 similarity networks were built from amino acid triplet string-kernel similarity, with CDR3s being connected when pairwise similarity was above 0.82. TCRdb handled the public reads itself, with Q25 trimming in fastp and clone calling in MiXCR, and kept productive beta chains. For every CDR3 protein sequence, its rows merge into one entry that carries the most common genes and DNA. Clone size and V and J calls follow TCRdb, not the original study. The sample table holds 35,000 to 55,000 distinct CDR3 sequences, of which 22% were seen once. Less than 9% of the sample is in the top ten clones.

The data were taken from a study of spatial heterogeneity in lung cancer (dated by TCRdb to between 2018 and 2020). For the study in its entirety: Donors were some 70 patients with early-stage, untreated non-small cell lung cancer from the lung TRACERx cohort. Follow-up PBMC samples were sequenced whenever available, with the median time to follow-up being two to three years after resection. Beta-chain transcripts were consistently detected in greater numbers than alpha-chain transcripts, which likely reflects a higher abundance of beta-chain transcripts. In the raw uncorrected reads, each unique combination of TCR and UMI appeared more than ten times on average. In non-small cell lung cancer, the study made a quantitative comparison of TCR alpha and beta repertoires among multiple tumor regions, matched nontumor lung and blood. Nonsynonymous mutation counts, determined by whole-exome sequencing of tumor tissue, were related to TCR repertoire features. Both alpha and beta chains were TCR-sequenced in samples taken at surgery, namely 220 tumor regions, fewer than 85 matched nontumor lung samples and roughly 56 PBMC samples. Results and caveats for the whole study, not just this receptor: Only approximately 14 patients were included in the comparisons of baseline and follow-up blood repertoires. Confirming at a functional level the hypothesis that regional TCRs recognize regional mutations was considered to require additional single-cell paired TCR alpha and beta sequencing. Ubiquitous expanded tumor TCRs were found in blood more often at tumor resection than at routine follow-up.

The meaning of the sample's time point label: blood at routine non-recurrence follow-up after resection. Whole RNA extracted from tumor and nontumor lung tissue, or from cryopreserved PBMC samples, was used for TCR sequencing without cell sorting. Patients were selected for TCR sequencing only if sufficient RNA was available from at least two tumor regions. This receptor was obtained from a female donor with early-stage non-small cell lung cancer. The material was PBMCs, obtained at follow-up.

The CDR3 protein: CASKVQVNTEAFF. The nucleotide sequence is TGTGCCAGCAAAGTGCAGGTGAACACTGAAGCTTTCTTT. The chain employs TRBV2 and TRBJ1-1, with the D gene call left open. Via the germline V gene, CDR1 is SNHLY and CDR2 FYNNEI. Spanning cysteine to phenylalanine, the CDR3 consists of 13 amino acids. The DNA shown is the 39-base CDR3, in frame from base 1. A distance of 9 bases separates the germline ends of V and J, which lose 7 bases and 0 bases respectively.